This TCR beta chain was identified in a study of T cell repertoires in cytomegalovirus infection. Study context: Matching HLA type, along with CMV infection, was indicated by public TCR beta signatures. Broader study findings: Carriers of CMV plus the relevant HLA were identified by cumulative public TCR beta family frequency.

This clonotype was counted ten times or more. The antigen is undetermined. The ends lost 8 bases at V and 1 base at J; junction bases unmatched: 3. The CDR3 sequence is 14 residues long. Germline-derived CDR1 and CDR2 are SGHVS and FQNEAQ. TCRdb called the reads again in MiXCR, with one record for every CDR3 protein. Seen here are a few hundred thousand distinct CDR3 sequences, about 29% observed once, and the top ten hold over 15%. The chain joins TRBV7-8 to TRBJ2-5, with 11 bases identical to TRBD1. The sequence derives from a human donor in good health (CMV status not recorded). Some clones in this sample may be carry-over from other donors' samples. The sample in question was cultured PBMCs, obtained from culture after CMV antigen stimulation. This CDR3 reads CASSGTGGQETQYF. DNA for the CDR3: TGTGCCAGCTCCGGGACAGGGGGCCAAGAGACCCAGTACTTC.